This T cell receptor (beta chain) was documented in a study of STAT3 mutations in large granular lymphocyte leukemia. About the research overall: Canonical activating STAT3 mutations were detected in roughly half of the longitudinally sequenced T-LGLL patients. General study results and limits: Every T-cell large granular lymphocyte leukemia patient had at least one immunodominant TCR beta clonotype. Some patients had persisting codominant clonotypes that could mask small clones. Clonal expansion was inferred from other time points because no sample existed at each clone's first appearance.

This CDR3 has 15 amino acids. Looked up from germline, CDR1 is SGHTA and CDR2 is FQGTGA. V lost 3 bases to trimming and J lost 0 bases, with 10 bases between them. Average productive template count per sample was around 43,000. Sequenced by immunoSEQ multiplex PCR; TCRdb stores in-frame clones only, minus some. This sample has 30,000 to 35,000 clones, with about three quarters found just once. Points on this clone: What it binds is not known.

The chain links TRBV7-3 to TRBJ2-3; D gene ambiguous. The sequence was collected from a woman between 45 and 65 years old with T-cell large granular lymphocyte leukemia. Some clones in this sample may be carry-over from other donors' samples. Sequencing was carried out using peripheral blood mononuclear cells. In nucleotides, the CDR3 is TGTGCCAGCAGCTTTGGATTCACTAGCACAGATACGCAGTATTTT. Its protein product is CASSFGFTSTDTQYF. The whole variable domain, filled in from reference TRBV7-3 and TRBJ2-3, reads GAGVSQTPSNKVTEKGKYVELRCDPISGHTALYWYRQSLGQGPEFLIYFQGTGAADDSGLPNDRFFAVRPEGSVSTLKIQRTERGDSAVYLCASSFGFTSTDTQYFGPGTRLTVL.